The rows below give T cell receptor beta chains drawn from one sample of a study of blood T cells in healthy people across ages. Via MiXCR, TCRdb re-called the 5' RACE reads, giving one row per CDR3 protein. The table shows 1.5 million to 2 million distinct CDR3 sequences, with around half occurring only once. Sequenced: blood. The receptor set was obtained from a woman between 40 and 50 years old in good health. Both conserved end residues are part of each CDR3. The order of the fields is V gene, clone size, J gene, D gene, CDR3 protein, CDR3 DNA. A D gene is named only where the DNA matches it firmly. Where a row states a size, it is once, few, many or the class of an expanded clone; other rows omit it.

V gene: TRBV6-2/TRBV6-3
clone size: many
J gene: TRBJ2-5
D gene: -
CDR3 protein: CASSSPLVGSMETQYF
CDR3 DNA: TGTGCCAGCAGCTCCCCCCTAGTGGGTTCGATGGAGACCCAGTACTTC

V gene: TRBV5-1
clone size: -
J gene: TRBJ2-7
D gene: -
CDR3 protein: CASSLNQVGYEQYF
CDR3 DNA: TGCGCCAGCAGCTTGAACCAGGTTGGCTACGAGCAGTACTTC

V gene: TRBV28
clone size: -
J gene: TRBJ1-1
D gene: -
CDR3 protein: CASSSTLQGFKSTEAFF
CDR3 DNA: TGTGCCAGCAGTTCTACCCTACAGGGTTTCAAGAGCACTGAAGCTTTCTTT

V gene: TRBV29-1
clone size: few
J gene: TRBJ2-3
D gene: -
CDR3 protein: CSVERLSTDTQYF
CDR3 DNA: TGCAGCGTTGAGCGGCTTTCCACAGATACGCAGTATTTT

V gene: TRBV4-3
clone size: -
J gene: TRBJ2-7
D gene: TRBD1
CDR3 protein: CASSLIQGASSYEQYF
CDR3 DNA: TGCGCCAGCAGCCTTATACAGGGGGCGTCCTCCTACGAGCAGTACTTC

V gene: TRBV7-2
clone size: -
J gene: TRBJ2-3
D gene: -
CDR3 protein: CASSIRVGSTDTQYF
CDR3 DNA: TGTGCCAGCAGCATCAGGGTTGGGAGCACAGATACGCAGTATTTT

V gene: TRBV5-6
clone size: -
J gene: TRBJ2-1
D gene: -
CDR3 protein: CASSQWTPIFYNEQFF
CDR3 DNA: TGTGCCAGCAGCCAATGGACTCCTATCTTCTACAATGAGCAGTTCTTC

V gene: TRBV15
clone size: few
J gene: TRBJ2-5
D gene: TRBD2
CDR3 protein: CATSFSGGGVQETQYF
CDR3 DNA: TGTGCCACCAGCTTCTCCGGCGGGGGGGTCCAAGAGACCCAGTACTTC

V gene: TRBV20-1
clone size: -
J gene: TRBJ2-1
D gene: -
CDR3 protein: CSASTLSSYNEQFF
CDR3 DNA: TGCAGTGCCTCTACACTCTCCTCCTACAATGAGCAGTTCTTC

V gene: TRBV5-1
clone size: few
J gene: TRBJ2-7
D gene: TRBD2
CDR3 protein: CASSLVAGETSGEQYF
CDR3 DNA: TGCGCCAGCAGCTTGGTAGCGGGGGAAACGTCCGGTGAGCAGTACTTC

V gene: TRBV6-1
clone size: -
J gene: TRBJ1-5
D gene: -
CDR3 protein: CASTEEFARVNQPQHF
CDR3 DNA: TGTGCCAGCACTGAAGAATTTGCGAGGGTCAATCAGCCCCAGCATTTT

V gene: TRBV27
clone size: -
J gene: TRBJ2-5
D gene: TRBD1
CDR3 protein: CASRMDRGSETQYF
CDR3 DNA: TGTGCCAGCAGGATGGACAGGGGATCAGAGACCCAGTACTTC

V gene: TRBV4-2
clone size: -
J gene: TRBJ2-3
D gene: -
CDR3 protein: CASSQGSGWTDTQYF
CDR3 DNA: TGTGCCAGCAGCCAAGGATCAGGGTGGACAGATACGCAGTATTTT

V gene: TRBV6-6
clone size: -
J gene: TRBJ1-6
D gene: -
CDR3 protein: CASSYDGQTNSPPHF
CDR3 DNA: TGTGCCAGCAGTTATGACGGACAGACTAATTCACCCCCCCACTTT

V gene: TRBV18
clone size: -
J gene: TRBJ1-1
D gene: -
CDR3 protein: CASSPMGQTNTEAFF
CDR3 DNA: TGTGCCAGCTCACCAATGGGGCAGACGAACACTGAAGCTTTCTTT

V gene: TRBV5-4
clone size: -
J gene: TRBJ2-3
D gene: -
CDR3 protein: CASSLGGDQADTQYF
CDR3 DNA: TGTGCCAGCAGCCTTGGAGGGGATCAAGCAGATACGCAGTATTTT

V gene: TRBV11-2
clone size: -
J gene: TRBJ1-1
D gene: -
CDR3 protein: CASSLEYQDTEAFF
CDR3 DNA: TGTGCCAGCAGCTTAGAATATCAGGACACTGAAGCTTTCTTT

V gene: TRBV5-1
clone size: -
J gene: TRBJ2-7
D gene: -
CDR3 protein: CASSFETGSSYEQYF
CDR3 DNA: TGCGCCAGCAGCTTTGAGACGGGGAGCTCCTACGAGCAGTACTTC

V gene: TRBV13
clone size: few
J gene: TRBJ2-5
D gene: TRBD2
CDR3 protein: CASSLGGTTGTQYF
CDR3 DNA: TGTGCCAGCAGCTTAGGAGGGACTACGGGGACCCAGTACTTC

V gene: TRBV7-9
clone size: -
J gene: TRBJ2-6
D gene: TRBD2
CDR3 protein: CASSARAGGANVLTF
CDR3 DNA: TGTGCCAGCAGCGCTCGGGCGGGAGGTGCCAACGTCCTGACTTTC

V gene: TRBV6-5
clone size: -
J gene: TRBJ2-7
D gene: TRBD2
CDR3 protein: CASSYSIQGGVYEQYF
CDR3 DNA: TGTGCCAGCAGTTACTCGATCCAGGGAGGGGTCTACGAGCAGTACTTC

V gene: TRBV7-2
clone size: few
J gene: TRBJ2-7
D gene: -
CDR3 protein: CASSPTGLLYEQYF
CDR3 DNA: TGTGCCAGCAGCCCAACAGGGCTCCTATACGAGCAGTACTTC

V gene: TRBV27
clone size: -
J gene: TRBJ2-1
D gene: TRBD2
CDR3 protein: CASTLAGSYNEQFF
CDR3 DNA: TGTGCCAGCACCCTAGCGGGAAGCTACAATGAGCAGTTCTTC

V gene: TRBV20-1
clone size: -
J gene: TRBJ1-5
D gene: -
CDR3 protein: CSARSTPSNQPQHF
CDR3 DNA: TGCAGTGCTAGATCGACACCGAGCAATCAGCCCCAGCATTTT

V gene: TRBV6-5
clone size: few
J gene: TRBJ2-7
D gene: -
CDR3 protein: CASSYSSARLSSYEQYF
CDR3 DNA: TGTGCCAGCAGTTACTCGAGCGCGCGGCTGAGCTCCTACGAGCAGTACTTC

V gene: TRBV20-1
clone size: few
J gene: TRBJ1-4
D gene: -
CDR3 protein: CSARPEEGGLREKLFF
CDR3 DNA: TGCAGTGCTAGACCGGAAGAGGGGGGGCTCAGGGAAAAACTGTTTTTT

V gene: TRBV10-3
clone size: -
J gene: TRBJ2-7
D gene: -
CDR3 protein: CATNTDSYEQYF
CDR3 DNA: TGTGCCACTAATACAGACTCCTACGAGCAGTACTTC

V gene: TRBV2
clone size: -
J gene: TRBJ2-3
D gene: -
CDR3 protein: CASRTRGVDTQYF
CDR3 DNA: TGTGCCAGCAGGACTCGAGGGGTAGATACGCAGTATTTT

V gene: TRBV4-3
clone size: once
J gene: TRBJ1-2
D gene: -
CDR3 protein: CASSQEILFSYGYTF
CDR3 DNA: TGCGCCAGCAGCCAAGAAATCCTTTTCTCGTATGGCTACACCTTC

V gene: TRBV5-1
clone size: -
J gene: TRBJ2-5
D gene: TRBD2
CDR3 protein: CASSPGGLVGETQYF
CDR3 DNA: TGCGCCAGCAGCCCTGGGGGACTAGTCGGAGAGACCCAGTACTTC

V gene: TRBV29-1
clone size: many
J gene: TRBJ2-1
D gene: -
CDR3 protein: CSVEGPSSGRGSYNEQFF
CDR3 DNA: TGCAGCGTTGAAGGCCCCTCATCGGGGCGGGGCTCCTACAATGAGCAGTTCTTC

V gene: TRBV24-1
clone size: few
J gene: TRBJ2-3
D gene: -
CDR3 protein: CATCAGFSLTDTQYF
CDR3 DNA: TGTGCCACCTGTGCGGGCTTCAGCCTCACAGATACGCAGTATTTT

V gene: TRBV15
clone size: once
J gene: TRBJ2-3
D gene: -
CDR3 protein: CVTSRAPTTSGDTQYF
CDR3 DNA: TGTGTCACCAGCAGAGCCCCGACAACCTCGGGAGATACGCAGTATTTT

V gene: TRBV11-3
clone size: -
J gene: TRBJ2-3
D gene: TRBD2
CDR3 protein: CASSLVAAGEGDTQYF
CDR3 DNA: TGTGCCAGCAGCTTAGTGGCAGCGGGAGAGGGAGATACGCAGTATTTT

V gene: TRBV20-1
clone size: -
J gene: TRBJ2-7
D gene: -
CDR3 protein: CSVLTSTEQYF
CDR3 DNA: TGCAGTGTCTTAACTAGTACCGAGCAGTACTTC

V gene: TRBV27
clone size: many
J gene: TRBJ2-3
D gene: -
CDR3 protein: CASSLSASTDTQYF
CDR3 DNA: TGTGCCAGCAGCTTAAGCGCAAGCACAGATACGCAGTATTTT

V gene: TRBV5-1
clone size: -
J gene: TRBJ1-4
D gene: -
CDR3 protein: CASSSSGGSVREKLFF
CDR3 DNA: TGCGCCAGCAGCTCCAGTGGTGGTTCTGTTAGAGAAAAACTGTTTTTT

V gene: TRBV7-2
clone size: -
J gene: TRBJ1-1
D gene: -
CDR3 protein: CASSGRGRPNTEAFF
CDR3 DNA: TGTGCCAGCAGCGGCCGGGGGAGACCGAACACTGAAGCTTTCTTT

V gene: TRBV20-1
clone size: once
J gene: TRBJ2-7
D gene: -
CDR3 protein: CSAHGGISYEQYF
CDR3 DNA: TGCAGTGCCCATGGGGGGATCTCCTACGAGCAGTACTTC

V gene: TRBV5-6
clone size: -
J gene: TRBJ1-2
D gene: TRBD1
CDR3 protein: CASSLPDRDLTF
CDR3 DNA: TGTGCCAGCAGCTTGCCGGACAGGGATCTCACCTTC

V gene: TRBV10-3
clone size: -
J gene: TRBJ2-3
D gene: -
CDR3 protein: CAIGSEQGDTQYF
CDR3 DNA: TGTGCCATCGGGTCCGAACAGGGAGATACGCAGTATTTT

V gene: TRBV14
clone size: few
J gene: TRBJ2-7
D gene: -
CDR3 protein: CASSQDRTGDYEQYF
CDR3 DNA: TGTGCCAGCAGCCAAGATCGGACGGGGGACTACGAGCAGTACTTC